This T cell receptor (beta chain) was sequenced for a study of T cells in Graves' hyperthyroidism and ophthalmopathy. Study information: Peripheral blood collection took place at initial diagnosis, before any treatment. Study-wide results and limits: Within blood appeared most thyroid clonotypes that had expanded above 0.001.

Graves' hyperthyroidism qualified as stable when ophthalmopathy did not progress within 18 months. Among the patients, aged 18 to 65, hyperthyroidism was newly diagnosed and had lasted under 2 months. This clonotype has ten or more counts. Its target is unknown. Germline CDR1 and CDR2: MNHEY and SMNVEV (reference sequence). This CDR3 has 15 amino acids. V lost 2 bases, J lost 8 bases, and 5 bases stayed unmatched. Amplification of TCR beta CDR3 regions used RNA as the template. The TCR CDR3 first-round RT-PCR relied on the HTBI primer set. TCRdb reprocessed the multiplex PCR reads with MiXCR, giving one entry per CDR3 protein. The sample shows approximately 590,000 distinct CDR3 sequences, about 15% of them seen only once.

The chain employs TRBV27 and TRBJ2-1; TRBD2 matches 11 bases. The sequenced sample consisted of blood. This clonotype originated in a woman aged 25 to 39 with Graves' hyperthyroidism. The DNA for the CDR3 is TGTGCCAGCAGTTTAACTAGCGGGAGATCCCATGAGCAGTTCTTC. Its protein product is CASSLTSGRSHEQFF.